The 3 T cell receptor beta chains given below trace back to one sample, sequenced in a study of blood T cell repertoires in COVID-19 (TCRdb year 2020). The library came from the immunoSEQ multiplex PCR assay. TCRdb re-hosts the immuneACCESS table, in-frame sequences only. Its copies lack some clones; in the studies checked, an unresolved V gene accounts for under half of them, and the cause for the rest is not known. In all, the sample holds just over 90,000 clones, and approximately 87% of those were seen once. The ten biggest clones cover roughly 1.5% of the sample. Material for sequencing was peripheral blood. The receptors come from a human donor with active COVID-19. The donor label of this sample is uncertain.

The rearrangement uses TRBV12-3 or TRBV12-4 and TRBJ1-2, with 9 bases that match TRBD1. The V and J ends lost 6 bases and 8 bases, in that order; junction bases with no gene match: 7. The CDR3 is 13 residues long. CDR3 coding DNA: TGTGCCAGCAGCCTACAGGGGGCGCGGGGCTACACCTTC. This sequence encodes CASSLQGARGYTF.

The chain has TRBV2 and TRBJ2-7; perhaps TRBD1 as D (6 bases). The CDR3 is 10 amino acids. Germline V gene lookup returns CDR1 SNHLY and CDR2 FYNNEI. V lost 6 bases and J lost 12, with 12 bases in between. CDR3 region: CASRGALRYF. The CDR3 DNA reads TGTGCCAGCAGGGGGGCACTCCGGTACTTC.

The chain joins TRBV5-6 to TRBJ1-5; D possibly corresponds to TRBD1 (6 bases). The V gene's germline CDR1 is SGHDT and CDR2 YYEEEE. The V and J ends lost 0 bases and 4 bases respectively, with 8 bases between them. The CDR3 covers 14 residues. This CDR3 reads CASSLGTVNQPQHF. In DNA, the CDR3 is TGTGCCAGCAGCTTGGGGACAGTAAATCAGCCCCAGCATTTT.